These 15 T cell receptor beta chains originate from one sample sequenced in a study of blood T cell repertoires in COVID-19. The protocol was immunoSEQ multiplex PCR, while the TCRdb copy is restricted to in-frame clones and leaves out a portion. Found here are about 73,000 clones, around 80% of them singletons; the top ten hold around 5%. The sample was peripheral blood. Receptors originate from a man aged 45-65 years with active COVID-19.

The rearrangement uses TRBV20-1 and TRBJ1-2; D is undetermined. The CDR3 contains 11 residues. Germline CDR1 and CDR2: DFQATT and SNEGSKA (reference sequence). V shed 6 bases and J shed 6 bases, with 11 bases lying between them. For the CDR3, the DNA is TGCAGTGCGATTGGTGAGGATGGCTACACCTTC. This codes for CSAIGEDGYTF.

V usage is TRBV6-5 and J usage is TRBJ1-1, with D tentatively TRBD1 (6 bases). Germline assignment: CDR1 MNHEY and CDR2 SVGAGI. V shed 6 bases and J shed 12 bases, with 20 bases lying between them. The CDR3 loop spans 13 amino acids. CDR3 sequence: CASRLGQLPETFF. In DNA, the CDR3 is TGTGCCAGCAGACTCGGACAGCTCCCGGAGACTTTCTTT.

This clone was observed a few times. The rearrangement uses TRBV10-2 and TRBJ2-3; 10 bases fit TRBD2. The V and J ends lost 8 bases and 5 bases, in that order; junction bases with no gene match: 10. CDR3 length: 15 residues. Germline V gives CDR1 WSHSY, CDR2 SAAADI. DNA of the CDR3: TGCGCCAGCCGTGGGGTAGCGGGGGGAGTAGATACGCAGTATTTT. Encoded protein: CASRGVAGGVDTQYF.

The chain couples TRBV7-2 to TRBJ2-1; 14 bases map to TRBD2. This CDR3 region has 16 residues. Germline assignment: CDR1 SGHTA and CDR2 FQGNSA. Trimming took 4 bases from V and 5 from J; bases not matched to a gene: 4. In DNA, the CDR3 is TGTGCCAGCAGCTGGATGGGACTAGCGGGAGACAATGAGCAGTTCTTC. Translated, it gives CASSWMGLAGDNEQFF.

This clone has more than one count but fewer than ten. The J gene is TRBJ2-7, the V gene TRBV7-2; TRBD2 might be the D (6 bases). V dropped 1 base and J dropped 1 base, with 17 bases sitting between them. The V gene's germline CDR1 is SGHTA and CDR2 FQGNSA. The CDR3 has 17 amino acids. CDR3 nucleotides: TGTGCCAGCAGCTTAGGGGGGACTCCTCGCAGGTCCTACGAGCAGTACTTC. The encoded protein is CASSLGGTPRRSYEQYF.

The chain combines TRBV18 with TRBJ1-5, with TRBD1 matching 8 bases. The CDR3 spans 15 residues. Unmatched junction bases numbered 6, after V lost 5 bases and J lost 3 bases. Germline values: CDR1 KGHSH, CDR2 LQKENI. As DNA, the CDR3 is TGTGCCAGCTCAGAGCAGGGGGCGTCCAATCAGCCCCAGCATTTT. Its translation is CASSEQGASNQPQHF. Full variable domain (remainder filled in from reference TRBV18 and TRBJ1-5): NAGVMQNPRHLVRRRGQEARLRCSPMKGHSHVYWYRQLPEEGLKFMVYLQKENIIDESGMPKERFSAEFPKEGPSILRIQQVVRGDSAAYFCASSEQGASNQPQHFGDGTRLSIL.

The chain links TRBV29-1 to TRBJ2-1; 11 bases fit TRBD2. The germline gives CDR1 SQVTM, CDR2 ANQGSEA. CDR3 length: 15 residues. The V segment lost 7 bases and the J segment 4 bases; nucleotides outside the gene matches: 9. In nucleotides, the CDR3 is TGCAGCGCCTTGGCTATAGCGGGGGGGTACAATGAGCAGTTCTTC. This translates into CSALAIAGGYNEQFF.

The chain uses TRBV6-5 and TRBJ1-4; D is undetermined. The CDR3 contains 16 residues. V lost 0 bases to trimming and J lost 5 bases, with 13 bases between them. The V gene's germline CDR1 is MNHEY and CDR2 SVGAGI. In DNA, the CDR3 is TGTGCCAGCAGTTACTCATTTAGTATAGAAAATGAAAAACTGTTTTTT. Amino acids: CASSYSFSIENEKLFF.

The chain's CDR3 is CASSFKTGPYGYTF. The CDR3 DNA reads as TGTGCCAGCAGTTTTAAGACAGGCCCTTATGGCTACACCTTC. The V call is TRBV28, the J call TRBJ1-2, with a possible D match to TRBD1 (6 bases). CDR1 is MDHEN and CDR2 is SYDVKM in the germline V gene. CDR3 length: 14 residues. The V end was cut by 3 bases, the J end by 5 bases, with 13 bases between.

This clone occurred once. The CDR3 here is CASSKGSREVNTEAFF. The CDR3, as DNA: TGTGCCAGCAGCAAAGGGAGTAGGGAGGTGAACACTGAAGCTTTCTTT. The rearrangement joins TRBV21-1 to TRBJ1-1. TRBV21-1 is a listed pseudogene. The CDR3 is made up of 16 amino acids.

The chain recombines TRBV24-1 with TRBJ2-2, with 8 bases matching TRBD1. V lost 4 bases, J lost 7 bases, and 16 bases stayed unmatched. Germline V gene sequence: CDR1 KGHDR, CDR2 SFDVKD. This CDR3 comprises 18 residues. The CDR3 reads CATSDSGQGRGQVGELFF. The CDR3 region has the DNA TGTGCCACCAGTGACTCTGGCCAGGGCAGGGGGCAGGTCGGGGAGCTGTTTTTT.

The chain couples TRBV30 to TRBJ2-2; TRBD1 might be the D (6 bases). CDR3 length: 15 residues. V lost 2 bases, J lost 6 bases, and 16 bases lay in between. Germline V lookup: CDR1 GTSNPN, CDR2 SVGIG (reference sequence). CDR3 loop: CAWSRQQGIAGELFF. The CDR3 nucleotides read TGTGCCTGGAGTCGACAGCAGGGGATTGCCGGGGAGCTGTTTTTT. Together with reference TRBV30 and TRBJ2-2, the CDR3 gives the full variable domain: SQTIHQWPATLVQPVGSPLSLECTVEGTSNPNLYWYRQAAGRGLQLLFYSVGIGQISSEVPQNLSASRPQDRQFILSSKKLLLSDSGFYLCAWSRQQGIAGELFFGEGSRLTVL.

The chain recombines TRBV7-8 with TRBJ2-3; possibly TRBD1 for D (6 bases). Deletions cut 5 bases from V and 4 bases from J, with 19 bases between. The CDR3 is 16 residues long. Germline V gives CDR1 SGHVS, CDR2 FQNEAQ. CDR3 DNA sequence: TGTGCCAGCAGCCCTGACAGGATCCAGATAGCAGATACGCAGTATTTT. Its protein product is CASSPDRIQIADTQYF.

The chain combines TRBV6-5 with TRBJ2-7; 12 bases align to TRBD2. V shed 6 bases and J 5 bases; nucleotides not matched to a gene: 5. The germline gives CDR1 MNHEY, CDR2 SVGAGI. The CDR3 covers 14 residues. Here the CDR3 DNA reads TGTGCCAGCAGGAGACTAGCGGGAGCTGACGAGCAGTACTTC. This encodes CASRRLAGADEQYF.

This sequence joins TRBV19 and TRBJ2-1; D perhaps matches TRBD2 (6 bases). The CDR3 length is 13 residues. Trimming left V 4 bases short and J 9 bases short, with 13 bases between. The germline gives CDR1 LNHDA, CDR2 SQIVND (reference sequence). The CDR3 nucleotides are TGTGCCAGTAGTACCGGGACTCGGGGTGAGCAGTTCTTC. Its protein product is CASSTGTRGEQFF.